These T cell receptor beta chains were read from a single sample in a study of T cells in Graves' hyperthyroidism and ophthalmopathy. Using its own MiXCR run on the multiplex PCR reads, TCRdb lists one record per CDR3 protein. The sample has 700,000 to 950,000 distinct CDR3 sequences; around a third are singletons. Sequenced material: blood. The receptors come from a woman in her thirties or forties with Graves' hyperthyroidism. Each CDR3 is given with its conserved first and last residue. The order of the fields is J gene, D gene, V gene, clone size, CDR3 DNA, CDR3 protein. A D gene is named only where the DNA matches it firmly. Part of the rows lack a size; the others show once, few, many or a class for expanded clones.

TRBJ1-5 | - | TRBV19 | - | TGTGCCACGGACGTGGCGGGGGCTCGTCAGCCCCAGCATTTT | CATDVAGARQPQHF
TRBJ1-2 | TRBD1 | TRBV19 | once | TGTGCCAGGAGGACAGGAACTAACTATGGCTACACCTTC | CARRTGTNYGYTF
TRBJ1-6 | - | TRBV7-2 | - | TGTGCCAGCAGCTTAGCCCGGGACTGGAATAATTCACCCCTCCACTTT | CASSLARDWNNSPLHF
TRBJ1-6 | - | TRBV6-6 | many | TGTGCCAGCAGTTACTCCCCAGCACTCTATAATTCACCCCTCCACTTT | CASSYSPALYNSPLHF
TRBJ2-7 | - | TRBV7-2 | few | TGTGCCAGCAGCTTAAGCGGTTCTTACTGGAGCTCCTACGAGCAGTACTTC | CASSLSGSYWSSYEQYF
TRBJ2-2 | - | TRBV10-3 | - | TGTGCCATCCGGGACGGTCCGGGGCGGGAGCTGTTTTTT | CAIRDGPGRELFF
TRBJ2-5 | - | TRBV5-6 | - | TGTGCCAGTAGTACGGGACGTTTCCAAGAGACCCAGTACTTC | CASSTGRFQETQYF
TRBJ1-2 | TRBD1 | TRBV25-1 | many | TGTGCCAGCAGGGAACAGGGGGCGAACTATGGCTACACCTTC | CASREQGANYGYTF
TRBJ1-1 | - | TRBV11-3 | - | TGTGCCAGCAGCTTAGGGATGGGGAACACTGAAGCTTTCTTT | CASSLGMGNTEAFF
TRBJ2-7 | - | TRBV6-5 | many | TGTGCCAGCAGCTCGACCTCGGGAGCAGGGAACTACGAGCAGTACTTC | CASSSTSGAGNYEQYF
TRBJ1-1 | TRBD1 | TRBV5-6 | - | TGTGCCAGCAGCAAGGGGACAGGGAGGAGAGGTGAAGCTTTCTTT | CASSKGTGRRGEAFF
TRBJ1-2 | TRBD1 | TRBV5-1 | few | TGCGCCAGCAGCTTGAGAGGGACAGGGGGCTTGGTGGACTATGGCTACACCTTC | CASSLRGTGGLVDYGYTF
TRBJ1-1 | - | TRBV7-2 | many | TGTGCCAGCAGCTTCGGCAGGGCGATGAACACTGAAGCTTTCTTT | CASSFGRAMNTEAFF